This T cell receptor (beta chain) was sequenced in a study of blood T cell repertoires in COVID-19. Study in general: Acute and convalescent COVID-19 samples came from the United States, Italy and Spain.

Profiling relied on immunoSEQ multiplex PCR, and the TCRdb table lists in-frame clones only, not all of them. The data hold almost 90,000 clones, with roughly 87% observed a single time. CDR3 length: 14 residues. Trimming took off 3 bases at V and 5 bases at J, with 13 bases between the two ends. CDR1 MDHEN and CDR2 SYDVKM come from the germline V gene. Seattle participants joined during active infection and were tracked over time. The sequence derives from a man between 18 and 35 years old with COVID-19, enrolled during active disease. The specimen was peripheral blood. The chain employs TRBV28 and TRBJ1-1; D not resolved. Here the CDR3 DNA reads TGTGCCAGCAGTTTCGGAGCGAGGTGGACTGAAGCTTTCTTT. It translates to CASSFGARWTEAFF. Full variable domain (remainder filled in from reference TRBV28 and TRBJ1-1): DVKVTQSSRYLVKRTGEKVFLECVQDMDHENMFWYRQDPGLGLRLIYFSYDVKMKEKGDIPEGYSVSREKKERFSLILESASTNQTSMYLCASSFGARWTEAFFGQGTRLTVV.